One sample yielded the 27 T cell receptor beta chains listed below, sequenced in a study of blood T cell repertoires in COVID-19. Assay: immunoSEQ multiplex PCR; the TCRdb copy retains only in-frame clones and omits some. The repertoire holds 65,000 to 90,000 clones, with roughly four fifths as singletons. The sequenced sample consisted of peripheral blood. All receptors come from a man between 65 and 85 years old with active or convalescent COVID-19.

The chain joins TRBV5-1 to TRBJ2-2, with 13 positions matching TRBD2. J was trimmed by 6 bases and V by 4 bases; bases with no gene match: 6. Germline-derived CDR1 and CDR2 are SGHRS and YFSETQ. The CDR3 contains 16 residues. CDR3 bases: TGCGCCAGCAGCACCGGGGGGACTAGCGGGGCCGGGGAGCTGTTTTTT. The encoded protein is CASSTGGTSGAGELFF. Combining the CDR3 with reference TRBV5-1 and TRBJ2-2 gives the whole variable domain KAGVTQTPRYLIKTRGQQVTLSCSPISGHRSVSWYQQTPGQGLQFLFEYFSETQRNKGNFPGRFSGRQFSNSRSEMNVSTLELGDSALYLCASSTGGTSGAGELFFGEGSRLTVL.

The rearrangement links TRBV19 to TRBJ2-2; TRBD1 is a possible D gene (6 bases). Looked up from germline, CDR1 is LNHDA and CDR2 is SQIVND (reference sequence). The CDR3 is 14 residues long. V lost 9 bases and J 0 bases, leaving 11 bases between the germline ends. The DNA of the CDR3 is TGTGCCAGCAATGGACAGACGAACACCGGGGAGCTGTTTTTT. It is translated as CASNGQTNTGELFF.

The chain uses TRBV2 and TRBJ2-1; a possible D gene is TRBD1 (5 bases). The CDR3 extends over 13 amino acids. V was shortened by 1 base and J by 9 bases, with 10 bases between the two germline ends. Germline-derived CDR1 and CDR2 are SNHLY and FYNNEI. CDR3 in amino acids: CASSEGLRGEQFF. As DNA, the CDR3 is TGTGCCAGCAGTGAAGGTCTAAGGGGTGAGCAGTTCTTC.

CDR3 DNA: TGTGCCAGCGAGGACAGGACCGGCAACACCATATATTTT. This sequence encodes CASEDRTGNTIYF. The V gene is TRBV6-5, the J gene TRBJ1-3; 7 bases are a match to TRBD1. Germline CDR1 and CDR2: MNHEY and SVGAGI. V gave up 8 bases and J gave up 7 bases; unmatched junction bases: 8. The length of the CDR3 is 13 residues.

The chain couples TRBV6-5 to TRBJ1-4; D is unresolved. Trimming stripped 0 bases from V and 7 bases from J, with 9 bases between. This CDR3 comprises 14 residues. Per germline, CDR1 MNHEY and CDR2 SVGAGI. CDR3 DNA sequence: TGTGCCAGCAGTTACTCACGGGGTTCTGAAAAACTGTTTTTT. It codes for CASSYSRGSEKLFF.

The chain employs TRBV5-8 and TRBJ1-5, with 7 nucleotides matching TRBD1. V lost 2 bases and J lost 3; bases outside the gene matches: 5. The germline CDR1 and CDR2 sequences are SGHTS and YDEGEE. This CDR3 comprises 15 residues. The CDR3 region is CASSFRGGDNQPQHF. CDR3 DNA sequence: TGTGCCAGCAGCTTTAGAGGGGGCGACAATCAGCCCCAGCATTTT.

There are a few counts of this clone. V gene TRBV5-6 combines with J gene TRBJ1-5; TRBD1 is a possible D gene (6 bases). The CDR3 has 14 amino acids. Trimming pared 0 bases from V and 6 bases from J, leaving 10 bases between. In germline, CDR1 is SGHDT, CDR2 YYEEEE. Here the CDR3 DNA reads TGTGCCAGCAGCTTGGGGGGGCGCAGTCAGCCCCAGCATTTT. As protein: CASSLGGRSQPQHF.

The CDR3 is CASSERRNNEKLFF. CDR3 nucleotides: TGTGCCAGCAGCGAACGGAGGAATAATGAAAAACTGTTTTTT. V usage is TRBV7-6 and J usage is TRBJ1-4; no clear D gene. Germline CDR1 SGHVS, CDR2 FNYEAQ. The CDR3 extends over 14 amino acids. V lost 5 bases and J lost 4, with 11 bases in between.

The chain has TRBV27 and TRBJ2-2, with TRBD1 matching 8 bases. V lost 6 bases to trimming and J lost 6 bases; unmatched junction nucleotides: 6. This CDR3 has 14 amino acids. Per germline, CDR1 MNHEY and CDR2 SMNVEV (reference sequence). The DNA of the CDR3 is TGTGCCAGCAGATTAGGACAGGGCGCCGGGGAGCTGTTTTTT. It specifies CASRLGQGAGELFF.

This chain links TRBV19 with TRBJ2-7; 9 bases fit TRBD1. Per the germline V gene, CDR1 is LNHDA and CDR2 is SQIVND (reference sequence). Trimming at V came to 6 bases and at J to 0 bases, leaving 6 bases not matched to a gene. The CDR3 sequence is 15 residues long. CDR3 region: CASSYRGPLSYEQYF. In nucleotides, the CDR3 is TGTGCCAGTAGCTACAGGGGGCCCCTCTCCTACGAGCAGTACTTC. The variable domain in full, completed from reference TRBV19 and TRBJ2-7, reads DGGITQSPKYLFRKEGQNVTLSCEQNLNHDAMYWYRQDPGQGLRLIYYSQIVNDFQKGDIAEGYSVSREKKESFPLTVTSAQKNPTAFYLCASSYRGPLSYEQYFGPGTRLTVT.

The genes are TRBV7-3 and TRBJ2-7; maybe TRBD1 (6 bases). This CDR3 is 13 amino acids long. V lost 1 base to trimming and J lost 5 bases, with 9 bases between them. Germline CDR1 reads SGHTA; CDR2 reads FQGTGA. DNA for the CDR3: TGTGCCAGCAGCTTAAATGGGGGCAACGAGCAGTACTTC. It yields the protein CASSLNGGNEQYF.

CDR3 protein: CATPGDYNEQFF. For the CDR3, the DNA is TGTGCCACCCCGGGGGATTACAATGAGCAGTTCTTC. The rearrangement uses TRBV11-1 and TRBJ2-1, with D tentatively TRBD2 (6 bases). V gave up 10 bases and J gave up 4 bases, with 11 bases separating them. CDR1 is SGHAT, CDR2 FQDESV, per germline (reference sequence). The CDR3 runs to 12 residues.

The chain links TRBV7-9 to TRBJ2-2; 9 nucleotides agree with TRBD1. Germline lookup yields CDR1 SEHNR and CDR2 FQNEAQ (reference sequence). V lost 7 bases and J lost 1; bases outside the gene matches: 1. The CDR3 totals 14 residues. CDR3 region: CASKGQGNTGELFF. DNA of the CDR3: TGTGCCAGCAAGGGACAGGGGAACACCGGGGAGCTGTTTTTT. The full variable domain, in which reference TRBV7-9 and TRBJ2-2 provide the parts outside the CDR3, is DTGVSQNPRHKITKRGQNVTFRCDPISEHNRLYWYRQTLGQGPEFLTYFQNEAQLEKSRLLSDRFSAERPKGSFSTLEIQRTEQGDSAMYLCASKGQGNTGELFFGEGSRLTVL.

This clone has more than one count but fewer than ten. The chain joins TRBV5-5 to TRBJ1-5; maybe TRBD1 (5 bases). Germline V gene data show CDR1 as SGHKS and CDR2 as YYEKEE (reference sequence). This CDR3 has 14 amino acids. Between the trimmed V and J ends, which lost 0 bases and 5 bases, there was a span of 9 bases. The CDR3 DNA reads TGTGCCAGCAGCTTGGAGGGAGGGGATCAGCCCCAGCATTTT. It yields the protein CASSLEGGDQPQHF. Complete variable domain (other parts from reference TRBV5-5 and TRBJ1-5): DAGVTQSPTHLIKTRGQQVTLRCSPISGHKSVSWYQQVLGQGPQFIFQYYEKEERGRGNFPDRFSARQFPNYSSELNVNALLLGDSALYLCASSLEGGDQPQHFGDGTRLSIL.

This clone was counted only a few times. The rearrangement uses TRBV6-6 and TRBJ2-3; TRBD1 might be the D (5 bases). The V gene lost 5 bases and the J gene lost 5 bases, with 17 bases spanning the gap. The CDR3 is 15 amino acids. CDR1 is MNHNY and CDR2 is SVGAGI in the germline V gene (reference sequence). The CDR3 nucleotides are TGTGCCAGCAGTCCCAGGATTGGGGCTAAAGATACGCAGTATTTT. This sequence encodes CASSPRIGAKDTQYF.

The CDR3 DNA sequence: TGTGCCAGCAGTACCCGGGACAGGGCGAACACTGAAGCTTTCTTT. This sequence encodes CASSTRDRANTEAFF. This sequence joins TRBV6-7 and TRBJ1-1; 9 bases match TRBD1. TRBV6-7 is sorted into the ORF group, with uncertain function. The CDR3 is made up of 15 amino acids. V lost 5 bases and J lost 1; bases outside the gene matches: 5.

The chain uses TRBV6-1 and TRBJ2-7, with 9 bases that match TRBD1. V gave up 1 base and J gave up 4 bases; unmatched junction bases: 11. From germline, CDR1 is MNHNS and CDR2 SASEGT. This CDR3 is 17 amino acids long. The CDR3 DNA reads TGTGCCAGCAGTGAAGAGGGTGCGGACAGGGGTGGGTACGAGCAGTACTTC. The encoded protein is CASSEEGADRGGYEQYF.

This clone was observed many times. The chain carries TRBV4-1 and TRBJ2-7; 8 nucleotides line up with TRBD2. The CDR3 is 17 amino acids. The V gene's germline CDR1 is MGHRA and CDR2 YSYEKL. The V and J ends lost 0 bases and 1 base, in that order; junction bases with no gene match: 8. CDR3 loop: CASSQESPGLGSYEQYF. For the CDR3, the DNA is TGCGCCAGCAGCCAAGAGTCGCCGGGACTAGGGTCCTACGAGCAGTACTTC.

The J gene is TRBJ2-7, the V gene TRBV6-6, with a possible D match to TRBD1 (6 bases). With 5 bases removed from V and 6 bases from J, the gap between germline ends came to 11 bases. Germline V CDR1 and CDR2: MNHNY, SVGAGI (reference sequence). The CDR3 loop spans 12 amino acids. The CDR3 loop is CASSLQGREQYF. The CDR3 bases are TGTGCCAGCAGTCTACAGGGTCGCGAGCAGTACTTC.

This chain uses TRBV28 with TRBJ1-1; the match to TRBD1 covers 8 bases. The V and J ends lost 7 bases and 0 bases, in that order; junction bases with no gene match: 19. This CDR3 comprises 19 residues. Germline CDR1 MDHEN, CDR2 SYDVKM. The CDR3 loop is CASNALDNNRGSMNTEAFF. CDR3 nucleotides: TGTGCCAGCAACGCTCTCGACAATAACAGGGGGTCGATGAACACTGAAGCTTTCTTT.

The chain recombines TRBV7-9 with TRBJ2-1; 13 bases align to TRBD2. Per germline, CDR1 SEHNR and CDR2 FQNEAQ (reference sequence). The CDR3 sequence is 17 residues long. V shed 8 bases, J shed 10 bases, and the junction held 17 bases outside the gene matches. The CDR3 here is CASSLGAGLAGAREQFF. The CDR3, as DNA: TGTGCCAGCTCCCTCGGGGCAGGACTAGCGGGGGCCAGGGAGCAGTTCTTC.

The chain links TRBV18 to TRBJ2-7, with TRBD1 matching over 9 bases. From germline, CDR1 is KGHSH and CDR2 LQKENI. CDR3 size: 13 residues. J gave up 6 bases and V 3 bases, and 3 bases lay outside the gene matches. The CDR3 loop is CASSPGTGREQYF. The DNA of the CDR3 is TGTGCCAGCTCACCTGGGACAGGGCGCGAGCAGTACTTC.

V and J are TRBV19 and TRBJ2-1, with TRBD2 matching over 10 bases. After removal of 2 bases from V and 4 bases from J, the junction contained 5 bases not matched to a gene. The length of the CDR3 is 16 residues. Looked up from germline, CDR1 is LNHDA and CDR2 is SQIVND (reference sequence). The DNA for the CDR3 is TGTGCCAGTAGTATATCTAGCGGGGGCCTTTACAATGAGCAGTTCTTC. It codes for CASSISSGGLYNEQFF.

This chain uses TRBV28 with TRBJ1-2; 10 bases line up with TRBD1. Germline V gene sequence: CDR1 MDHEN, CDR2 SYDVKM. There are 16 residues in the CDR3. The V and J ends lost 6 bases and 1 base, in that order; junction bases with no gene match: 8. CDR3 protein: CASRSGQGVDNYGYTF. CDR3 bases: TGTGCCAGCAGAAGCGGACAGGGGGTTGATAACTATGGCTACACCTTC.

The genes are TRBV2 and TRBJ1-2, with 8 bases lining up with TRBD1. Germline CDR1 reads SNHLY; CDR2 reads FYNNEI. The ends lost 7 bases at V and 0 bases at J; junction bases unmatched: 4. The CDR3 is 14 residues long. The CDR3 reads CASTDRGTNYGYTF. The CDR3, as DNA: TGTGCCAGCACTGACAGGGGAACTAACTATGGCTACACCTTC.

The V and J genes are TRBV5-1 and TRBJ2-7, with D tentatively TRBD2 (5 bases). The germline V gene has CDR1 SGHRS and CDR2 YFSETQ. With 0 bases removed from V and 3 bases from J, the gap between germline ends came to 10 bases. The CDR3 is 14 residues long. In DNA form, the CDR3 reads TGCGCCAGCAGCTTGGGTTCTGGGAGCTACGAGCAGTACTTC. Translated: CASSLGSGSYEQYF.

V and J are TRBV6-4 and TRBJ1-5, with a tentative D call TRBD1 (6 bases). V was cut by 6 bases and J by 6 bases, with 12 bases left in between. The length of the CDR3 is 13 residues. The V gene's germline CDR1 is MRHNA and CDR2 SNTAGT. The CDR3 DNA follows: TGTGCCAGCAGGCGGGCAGGGGCTCAGCCCCAGCATTTT. Its translation: CASRRAGAQPQHF.